Each of the 12 T cell receptor beta chains below was sequenced from the same sample in a study of blood T cells in healthy people across ages. The use of a sample-barcoded 5' primer and a J-beta primer mix characterized a second PCR of roughly 6 to 12 cycles. In TCRdb, the 5' RACE reads were re-called with MiXCR into one record per CDR3 protein. The table lists some 640,000 distinct CDR3 sequences, roughly 31% of them singletons. The sample comprised blood. All receptors derive from an elderly woman in good health.

This chain joins TRBV13 and TRBJ1-2; a weak D match, TRBD1 (5 bases). Germline lookup yields CDR1 PRHDT and CDR2 FYEKMQ (reference sequence). The CDR3 spans 16 residues. The ends were cut back, 5 bases at V and 6 bases at J, with 22 bases in the middle. This chain's CDR3 is CASSLDRDVRWDGYTF. For the CDR3, the DNA is TGTGCCAGCAGCCTAGACCGGGACGTTCGGTGGGATGGCTACACCTTC.

This clonotype was recorded a few times. V usage is TRBV27 and J usage is TRBJ2-7, with a possible D match to TRBD1 (6 bases). The J call may be in error: the DNA end matches TRBJ2-5 better. The CDR3 loop spans 13 amino acids. The V gene's germline CDR1 is MNHEY and CDR2 SMNVEV (reference sequence). DNA for the CDR3: TGTGCCAGCAGGCGTACAGGGACAGAGACCCAGTACTTC. It encodes CASRRTGTETQYF.

The rearrangement links TRBV7-9 to TRBJ2-2, with D possibly TRBD1 on 5 matching bases. This CDR3 is built from 14 residues. The germline V gene encodes CDR1 SEHNR and CDR2 FQNEAQ (reference sequence). V was pared by 6 bases and J by 4 bases, with 12 bases between. The chain's CDR3 is CASRWGASTGELFF. Here the CDR3 DNA reads TGTGCCAGCAGATGGGGCGCGAGCACCGGGGAGCTGTTTTTT.

This clonotype was observed many times. The gene calls are TRBV24-1 and TRBJ1-2; weak D call: TRBD1 (5 bases). The CDR3 is 14 amino acids. Germline V gene sequence: CDR1 KGHDR, CDR2 SFDVKD. V lost 4 bases to trimming and J lost 3 bases, with 11 bases between them. CDR3 bases: TGTGCCACCAGTGACCCGGGGGAGGACTATGGCTACACCTTC. This codes for CATSDPGEDYGYTF.

Only a few counts were recorded for this clonotype. J is TRBJ1-6 and V is TRBV6-5, with D unclear. Germline CDR1 MNHEY, CDR2 SVGAGI. The CDR3 is 13 amino acids. Trimming removed 7 bases at V and 4 bases at J, with 8 bases between. CDR3 sequence reads: CASKEGYNSPLHF. The DNA for the CDR3 is TGTGCCAGCAAGGAGGGATATAATTCACCCCTCCACTTT.

This clonotype showed up many times. The V gene is TRBV20-1, the J gene TRBJ2-3, with TRBD1 matching over 7 bases. This CDR3 has 14 residues. The V gene end was trimmed by 5 bases and the J gene end by 1 base; junction bases not matched to a gene: 6. Per germline, CDR1 DFQATT and CDR2 SNEGSKA (reference sequence). This chain's CDR3 is CSADGTEGTDTQYF. In DNA form, the CDR3 reads TGCAGTGCTGACGGGACAGAGGGCACAGATACGCAGTATTTT.

This clonotype was seen many times. The rearrangement uses TRBV7-3 and TRBJ2-1; possible D gene TRBD2, 5 bases. Germline V gene data show CDR1 as SGHTA and CDR2 as FQGTGA. Trimming shortened V by 4 bases and J by 3 bases, and 16 bases separated the two germline ends. The CDR3 runs 16 residues. CDR3 in DNA: TGTGCCAGCAGCTCGTCCGGGCTAGCCTTCTACAATGAGCAGTTCTTC. Encoded protein: CASSSSGLAFYNEQFF.

As regards this clonotype: The junction differs from germline at one of its ends, possibly a read error. The chain combines TRBV27 with TRBJ2-2; D uncertain. The CDR3 sequence is 13 residues long. Germline assignment: CDR1 MNHEY and CDR2 SMNVEV (reference sequence). Written as DNA, the CDR3 is TGTGCCAACAGTTTTCGACACACCGGGGAGCTGTTTTTT. Translating gives CANSFRHTGELFF.

This clonotype was recorded at least ten times. The V call is TRBV27, the J call TRBJ2-7; 13 positions match TRBD2. The germline gives CDR1 MNHEY, CDR2 SMNVEV (reference sequence). Unmatched junction bases numbered 2, after V lost 3 bases and J lost 6 bases. CDR3 length: 14 residues. DNA for the CDR3: TGTGCCAGCAGTTTGACTAGCGGGGGGATCGAGCAGTACTTC. Translated: CASSLTSGGIEQYF.

Here the CDR3 DNA reads TGTGCCAGCAGCTTTGGACAGGGGGACGGCTACACCTTC. Protein product: CASSFGQGDGYTF. V is TRBV11-1 and J is TRBJ1-2, with TRBD1 matching over 10 bases. The V and J ends lost 3 bases and 8 bases, in that order; junction bases with no gene match: 3. The CDR3 sequence is 13 residues long. Germline CDR1 is SGHAT and CDR2 is FQDESV (reference sequence).

Notes on this clonotype: A much larger clone sits a single nucleotide away, making a read error possible. This chain joins TRBV12-3 or TRBV12-4 and TRBJ2-3; 7 bases are shared with TRBD1. The CDR3 runs to 16 residues. The V segment lost 5 bases and the J segment 13 bases; nucleotides outside the gene matches: 21. DNA for the CDR3: TGTGCCAGCAGTCCCGGGACAGTAACTAGAACAGATGCGGAGTATTTT. It codes for CASSPGTVTRTDAEYF.

This clonotype was seen at least ten times. The V gene is TRBV20-1, the J gene TRBJ2-7; TRBD1 matches at 7 bases. Trimming took 6 bases from V and 1 from J; bases not matched to a gene: 9. The CDR3 totals 14 residues. Looked up from germline, CDR1 is DFQATT and CDR2 is SNEGSKA (reference sequence). CDR3 DNA: TGCAGTGCCCTGGACAGGAAGGTTTCCTACGAGCAGTACTTC. Protein sequence: CSALDRKVSYEQYF.